This TCR beta chain was recorded in a study of cytomegalovirus exposure and HLA in healthy donors. PCR involved 60 Vbeta and 13 Jbeta primers. Profiling relied on immunoSEQ multiplex PCR, and the TCRdb table lists in-frame clones only, not all of them. The sample shows about 120,000 clones, roughly 80% of them seen only once. CDR1 and CDR2 (germline): SGHDT, YYEEEE. This CDR3 is 16 amino acids long. Trimming took 4 bases from V and 0 from J; bases not matched to a gene: 6. The TCR sequence derives from a young man in good health and CMV-seropositive. The sample was PBMCs. The gene calls are TRBV5-6 and TRBJ2-7, with TRBD2 identical over 11 bases. The CDR3 loop is CASSRSGGARSYEQYF. In nucleotides, the CDR3 is TGTGCCAGCAGCCGTAGCGGGGGGGCCCGCTCCTACGAGCAGTACTTC.